The table lists the clone carrying this T cell receptor (beta chain) with a few counts. MiXCR, run by TCRdb on the PCR reads, gives a single entry per CDR3 protein. The sample carries more than 80,000 distinct CDR3 sequences, about 53% recorded once. V gave up 7 bases and J gave up 8 bases; unmatched junction bases: 6. The CDR3 consists of 12 residues. From germline, CDR1 is LNHDA and CDR2 SQIVND (reference sequence). This sample is drawn from a study of CDR3 diversity in severe acne. V and J are TRBV19 and TRBJ1-2; 8 bases are shared with TRBD1. Sequencing input: blood. This clonotype was sampled from a male donor with severe acne vulgaris. CDR3 DNA: TGTGCCAGTACCGCGACAGGGGAGGGCTACACCTTC. Its translation is CASTATGEGYTF.